This record looks at one T cell receptor beta chain sequence and its context. Using immunoSEQ multiplex PCR, the repertoire was profiled, and TCRdb retains in-frame clones only, with some absent. Of around 23,000 clones detected, around 90% appear once; the ten largest clones hold approximately 0.28%. This record comes from a study of monozygotic twins with cystic fibrosis. V trimming: 5 bases; J trimming: 3 bases; junction bases outside the gene matches: 7. This CDR3 is 14 amino acids long. Germline V gene lookup returns CDR1 MDHEN and CDR2 SYDVKM. Material: blood. V usage is TRBV28 and J usage is TRBJ2-7; 7 nucleotides line up with TRBD2. The sequence derives from a girl between 2 and 10 years old with cystic fibrosis. CDR3 region: CASSGGDWHYEQYF. CDR3 coding DNA: TGTGCCAGCAGTGGGGGGGACTGGCACTACGAGCAGTACTTC.